Listed here is a single T cell receptor beta chain. The V gene end was trimmed by 6 bases and the J gene end by 7 bases; junction bases not matched to a gene: 26. The CDR3 has 20 residues. The entry originates in a study of regulatory T cells in long-lasting Graves disease. Sample time point: persistent/refractory GD, antithyroid drugs over 5 years with positive TRAb. From RNA extracted from PBMCs, the TCR library was made. Under American Thyroid Association guidelines, Graves' disease was diagnosed. Both iRepertoire HTBI primers and Arm-PCR of CDR3 regions were used to build the TCR beta libraries. In the original workflow: Analysis of the samples identified over 60 TRBV and 13 to 15 TRBJ segments. Via MiXCR, TCRdb re-called the multiplex PCR reads, giving one row per CDR3 protein. What appears here as the V and J calls and clone size reflects TCRdb's work, not the paper's. This sample has over 650,000 distinct CDR3 sequences, with 30% found just once.

The sequence came from a female donor with Graves disease. This chain connects TRBV12-3 or TRBV12-4 to TRBJ1-1, with 10 bases matching TRBD1. Sequencing was performed on peripheral blood mononuclear cells (PBMCs), taken when the disease was refractory, from a patient treated with antithyroid drugs. The CDR3 nucleotides read TGTGCCAGCAGACTCCGGGACAGGGGTGTTCGGAGGGTTGGGGCCGGTGAAGCTTTCTTT. Its protein product is CASRLRDRGVRRVGAGEAFF.